The next 32 T cell receptor beta chains were all read from a single sample in a study of monozygotic twins with cystic fibrosis. Assay used: immunoSEQ multiplex PCR; TCRdb lists only in-frame clones, some missing. The sample lists 34,000 or so clones, roughly 90% occurring once. The specimen sequenced was blood. Source of these receptors: a girl aged 2 to 9 with cystic fibrosis.

The chain carries TRBV4-3 and TRBJ2-5; 10 bases are shared with TRBD2. CDR1 LGHNA and CDR2 YSLEER come from the germline V gene. The CDR3 sequence is 18 residues long. After removal of 3 bases from V and 1 base from J, the junction contained 11 bases not matched to a gene. Here the CDR3 DNA reads TGCGCCAGCAGCCATAGCCCCCCGGGACTAGCGCCCCAAGAGACCCAGTACTTC. It yields the protein CASSHSPPGLAPQETQYF.

V gene TRBV18 combines with J gene TRBJ2-7; no definite D call. Germline lookup yields CDR1 KGHSH and CDR2 LQKENI. Trimming shortened V by 2 bases and J by 0 bases, and 2 bases separated the two germline ends. This CDR3 is 12 amino acids long. CDR3 bases: TGTGCCAGCTCACCATCCTCCTACGAGCAGTACTTC. Protein: CASSPSSYEQYF.

V usage is TRBV28 and J usage is TRBJ1-1, with D possibly matching TRBD1 (5 bases). Trimming stripped 4 bases from V and 4 bases from J, with 10 bases between. In germline, CDR1 is MDHEN, CDR2 SYDVKM. This CDR3 comprises 13 residues. The CDR3 bases are TGTGCCAGCAGTTCCCATGACAGCACTGAAGCTTTCTTT. Amino acids: CASSSHDSTEAFF.

This clone appeared a few times. The V and J genes are TRBV6-5 and TRBJ1-5; D is undetermined. V was trimmed by 7 bases and J by 5 bases, leaving 3 bases between them. CDR1 MNHEY and CDR2 SVGAGI come from the germline V gene. The CDR3 has 10 residues. The chain's CDR3 is CASNHQPQHF. As DNA, the CDR3 is TGTGCCAGCAACCATCAGCCCCAGCATTTT.

This chain joins TRBV6-6 and TRBJ1-2; D gene uncertain. The CDR3 sequence is 14 residues long. CDR1 MNHNY and CDR2 SVGAGI come from the germline V gene (reference sequence). V was shortened by 5 bases and J by 7 bases, with 17 bases between the two germline ends. In DNA form, the CDR3 reads TGTGCCAGCAGTACGGGCGTCATAGCCGTTGGCTACACCTTC. As protein: CASSTGVIAVGYTF.

This clone showed up just once. The chain recombines TRBV29-1 with TRBJ1-5; 8 bases agree with TRBD1. Germline assignment: CDR1 SQVTM and CDR2 ANQGSEA. The CDR3 totals 13 residues. J lost 2 bases, V lost 6 bases, and 3 bases had no gene match. The CDR3 loop reads CSVATGGNQPQHF. The CDR3 DNA is TGCAGCGTAGCGACAGGGGGCAATCAGCCCCAGCATTTT.

The chain joins TRBV19 to TRBJ1-1; tentatively, D is TRBD1 (6 bases). Germline V gene data show CDR1 as LNHDA and CDR2 as SQIVND (reference sequence). Deletions cut 3 bases from V and 4 bases from J, with 15 bases between. This CDR3 spans 15 amino acids. CDR3 region: CASSIMGGVSTEAFF. The CDR3 region has the DNA TGTGCCAGTAGTATCATGGGGGGCGTAAGCACTGAAGCTTTCTTT.

This clone appeared once. This chain uses TRBV27 with TRBJ2-7; no reliable D call. The CDR3 extends over 16 amino acids. Germline CDR1 is MNHEY and CDR2 is SMNVEV (reference sequence). The V end lost 1 base, the J end lost 5 bases, and 18 bases lay between the germline ends. The CDR3 bases are TGTGCCAGCAGTTTATTGGCGAAGCCCGGACCTGACGAGCAGTACTTC. Translating gives CASSLLAKPGPDEQYF.

This rearrangement joins TRBV6-1 to TRBJ1-1; unclear D gene. The CDR3 covers 13 residues. Trimming removed 6 bases from V and 0 bases from J, with 8 bases in between. Per the germline V gene, CDR1 is MNHNS and CDR2 is SASEGT. Here the CDR3 reads CASRWDLNTEAFF. The CDR3 DNA sequence: TGTGCCAGCAGGTGGGATCTGAACACTGAAGCTTTCTTT.

CDR3 protein: CAWSVSPSGAGANVLTF. The CDR3 DNA sequence: TGTGCCTGGAGTGTCTCCCCTTCAGGCGCTGGGGCCAACGTCCTGACTTTC. The rearrangement links TRBV30 to TRBJ2-6; D not resolved. With 0 bases removed from V and 2 bases from J, the gap between germline ends came to 14 bases. The CDR3 covers 17 residues. Germline V gene lookup returns CDR1 GTSNPN and CDR2 SVGIG (reference sequence).

The chain couples TRBV30 to TRBJ1-2; D is unresolved. Trimming removed 0 bases at V and 4 bases at J, with 15 bases between. The CDR3 contains 15 residues. Germline CDR1 is GTSNPN and CDR2 is SVGIG (reference sequence). This chain's CDR3 is CAWSVRGHLGYGYTF. The CDR3 nucleotides are TGTGCCTGGAGTGTACGAGGCCACCTAGGCTATGGCTACACCTTC. Complete variable domain (other parts from reference TRBV30 and TRBJ1-2): SQTIHQWPATLVQPVGSPLSLECTVEGTSNPNLYWYRQAAGRGLQLLFYSVGIGQISSEVPQNLSASRPQDRQFILSSKKLLLSDSGFYLCAWSVRGHLGYGYTFGSGTRLTVV.

This CDR3 is CASSLQVLGDNEQFF. CDR3 sequence (DNA): TGTGCCAGCAGTTTACAGGTCCTGGGAGACAATGAGCAGTTCTTC. V and J are TRBV7-2 and TRBJ2-1; D is tentatively TRBD1 or TRBD2 (5 bases each). Trimming pared 6 bases from V and 5 bases from J, leaving 17 bases between. The CDR3 totals 15 residues. Looked up from germline, CDR1 is SGHTA and CDR2 is FQGNSA.

This clone appeared a single time. The chain links TRBV7-6 to TRBJ2-1; weak D call: TRBD2 (5 bases). CDR3 length: 14 amino acids. Germline-derived CDR1 and CDR2 are SGHVS and FNYEAQ. V was clipped by 1 base and J by 9 bases, with 13 bases between them. CDR3 in amino acids: CASSLGESPFEQFF. In DNA, the CDR3 is TGTGCCAGCAGCTTAGGGGAGTCCCCGTTTGAGCAGTTCTTC.

This chain uses TRBV6-5 with TRBJ1-2, with unresolved D. Trimming left V 6 bases short and J 2 bases short, with 10 bases between. Germline assignment: CDR1 MNHEY and CDR2 SVGAGI. This CDR3 comprises 13 residues. The CDR3 sequence is CASRGVLNYGYTF. CDR3 nucleotides: TGTGCCAGCAGGGGAGTATTAAACTATGGCTACACCTTC.

The chain joins TRBV5-1 to TRBJ1-1; 8 positions agree with TRBD1. The CDR3 extends over 16 amino acids. Germline V gives CDR1 SGHRS, CDR2 YFSETQ. Trimming at V came to 4 bases and at J to 0 bases, leaving 8 bases not matched to a gene. The CDR3 loop is CASSRPQGAVNTEAFF. The CDR3 DNA reads TGCGCCAGCAGCCGACCTCAGGGGGCGGTGAACACTGAAGCTTTCTTT.

V and J are TRBV29-1 and TRBJ1-1; D perhaps matches TRBD1 (5 bases). The V gene's germline CDR1 is SQVTM and CDR2 ANQGSEA. V lost 5 bases to trimming and J lost 1 base, with 5 bases between them. The CDR3 extends over 11 amino acids. The DNA of the CDR3 is TGCAGCGTTCAGGGGAACACTGAAGCTTTCTTT. Protein product: CSVQGNTEAFF. Based on the CDR3 plus reference TRBV29-1 and TRBJ1-1, the full variable domain is SAVISQKPSRDICQRGTSLTIQCQVDSQVTMMFWYRQQPGQSLTLIATANQGSEATYESGFVIDKFPISRPNLTFSTLTVSNMSPEDSSIYLCSVQGNTEAFFGQGTRLTVV.

The chain recombines TRBV27 with TRBJ2-1; no definite D call. Per the germline V gene, CDR1 is MNHEY and CDR2 is SMNVEV (reference sequence). The CDR3 totals 13 residues. V was pared by 4 bases and J by 5 bases, with 9 bases between. In DNA, the CDR3 is TGTGCCAGCAGTTCGACCCGTAACAATGAGCAGTTCTTC. Protein product: CASSSTRNNEQFF.

The V call is TRBV19, the J call TRBJ1-1, with D perhaps matching TRBD1 (5 bases). Trimming removed 2 bases from V and 2 bases from J, with 12 bases in between. The CDR3 runs 15 residues. Germline V CDR1 and CDR2: LNHDA, SQIVND (reference sequence). The CDR3 loop is CASSIWGTDNTEAFF. The CDR3 DNA sequence: TGTGCCAGTAGTATATGGGGCACAGATAACACTGAAGCTTTCTTT.

The genes are TRBV9 and TRBJ2-3; TRBD1 is a possible D gene (6 bases). Per germline, CDR1 SGDLS and CDR2 YYNGEE. The ends were cut back, 4 bases at V and 4 bases at J, with 16 bases in the middle. The length of the CDR3 is 15 residues. CDR3 sequence (DNA): TGTGCCAGCAGCCTCGGGACAAGGGAACCAGATACGCAGTATTTT. Its protein is CASSLGTREPDTQYF.

This clone was observed a few times. The rearrangement uses TRBV27 and TRBJ1-1, with D unresolved. CDR3 length: 15 amino acids. The germline V gene has CDR1 MNHEY and CDR2 SMNVEV (reference sequence). Trimming removed 9 bases at V and 5 bases at J, with 22 bases between. In DNA, the CDR3 is TGTGCCAGTAATATCGGGATTGGGGTACGTACTGAAGCTTTCTTT. This sequence encodes CASNIGIGVRTEAFF.

This clone has a single count. This chain uses TRBV28 with TRBJ1-1; possible D gene TRBD1, 6 bases. V was clipped by 7 bases and J by 7 bases, with 19 bases between them. The CDR3 contains 14 residues. Germline loops: CDR1 MDHEN, CDR2 SYDVKM. Here the CDR3 reads CASNIRGRPSEAFF. The CDR3 coding sequence is TGTGCCAGCAACATACGGGGGCGTCCTAGTGAAGCTTTCTTT.

The CDR3 loop is CASSSPGQDYEQYF. CDR3 DNA sequence: TGTGCCAGCAGTTCCCCGGGACAGGACTACGAGCAGTACTTC. The rearrangement links TRBV27 to TRBJ2-7, with TRBD1 identical over 8 bases. The ends lost 4 bases at V and 3 bases at J; junction bases unmatched: 5. The CDR3 extends over 14 amino acids. Per the germline V gene, CDR1 is MNHEY and CDR2 is SMNVEV (reference sequence).

This chain joins TRBV15 and TRBJ1-1; possible D gene TRBD1, 5 bases. The V gene lost 1 base and the J gene lost 0 bases, with 12 bases spanning the gap. The CDR3 is 16 residues long. Germline V gene sequence: CDR1 LNHNV, CDR2 YYDKDF (reference sequence). The CDR3 DNA is TGTGCCACCAGCAGAGGACAGACTGCTATGAACACTGAAGCTTTCTTT. The encoded protein is CATSRGQTAMNTEAFF.

This clone was seen just once. The V gene is TRBV29-1, the J gene TRBJ2-7, with D possibly TRBD2 on 6 matching bases. Trimming took 4 bases from V and 2 from J, leaving 15 bases between them. The CDR3 runs 14 residues. CDR1 and CDR2 (germline): SQVTM, ANQGSEA. The CDR3 nucleotides are TGCAGCGTTGGCAGGAGGGAGAGTCCCTACGAGCAGTACTTC. It encodes CSVGRRESPYEQYF.

V is TRBV5-1 and J is TRBJ1-1; D ambiguous. The CDR3 runs to 14 residues. Germline lookup yields CDR1 SGHRS and CDR2 YFSETQ. V shed 0 bases and J shed 4 bases, with 10 bases lying between them. The chain's CDR3 is CASSLEEGSTEAFF. CDR3 bases: TGCGCCAGCAGCTTGGAGGAGGGAAGCACTGAAGCTTTCTTT.

V gene TRBV9 combines with J gene TRBJ2-1; unclear D gene. CDR3 length: 14 amino acids. The germline V gene has CDR1 SGDLS and CDR2 YYNGEE. V was cut by 2 bases and J by 6 bases, with 12 bases left in between. CDR3 DNA sequence: TGTGCCAGCAGCGTCGGCCCTTCCCTCAATGAGCAGTTCTTC. The encoded protein is CASSVGPSLNEQFF.

The V call is TRBV28, the J call TRBJ2-7; D possibly matches TRBD1 or TRBD2 (5 bases each). Per the germline V gene, CDR1 is MDHEN and CDR2 is SYDVKM. With 5 bases removed from V and 9 bases from J, the gap between germline ends came to 20 bases. The CDR3 totals 14 residues. The CDR3 loop is CASSRQNWDGVQYF. The CDR3 DNA follows: TGTGCCAGCAGTCGCCAGAACTGGGACGGCGTGCAGTACTTC.

The chain carries TRBV6-1 and TRBJ1-5, with D unclear. The CDR3 is 13 amino acids. Trimming removed 2 bases at V and 6 bases at J, with 8 bases between. Germline V gives CDR1 MNHNS, CDR2 SASEGT. The CDR3 is CASSEPVTQPQHF. The CDR3 bases are TGTGCCAGCAGTGAACCGGTTACTCAGCCCCAGCATTTT.

The rearrangement joins TRBV7-2 to TRBJ1-2, with D possibly TRBD1 on 5 matching bases. The CDR3 sequence is 13 residues long. Germline CDR1 SGHTA, CDR2 FQGNSA. With 5 bases removed from V and 2 bases from J, the gap between germline ends came to 9 bases. CDR3 bases: TGTGCCAGCAGCCCCGACAGAAACTATGGCTACACCTTC. Protein sequence: CASSPDRNYGYTF.

The rearrangement joins TRBV7-9 to TRBJ1-1; D is unclear. The CDR3 covers 12 residues. Germline CDR1 reads SEHNR; CDR2 reads FQNEAQ (reference sequence). Trimming removed 5 bases at V and 1 base at J, with 5 bases between. The CDR3 sequence: CASSLQNTEAFF. In nucleotides, the CDR3 is TGTGCCAGCAGCCTCCAGAACACTGAAGCTTTCTTT.

The chain links TRBV6-1 to TRBJ2-2; 13 positions match TRBD2. The CDR3 consists of 18 residues. From germline, CDR1 is MNHNS and CDR2 SASEGT. Losses at the gene ends were 4 bases for V and 6 bases for J; bases not matched to a gene: 11. The CDR3 is CASSARLAGGVSSGELFF. The CDR3 DNA is TGTGCCAGCAGTGCCCGACTAGCGGGAGGCGTGTCGTCCGGGGAGCTGTTTTTT.

This chain joins TRBV2 and TRBJ1-5, with TRBD1 matching over 12 bases. The CDR3 is 15 amino acids. With 5 bases clipped from V and 3 bases from J, the junction kept 2 bases outside the gene matches. Germline V gives CDR1 SNHLY, CDR2 FYNNEI. Written as DNA, the CDR3 is TGTGCCAGCAGTAGGGACAGGGGGCCCAATCAGCCCCAGCATTTT. Protein product: CASSRDRGPNQPQHF.